The present TCR beta chain was sequenced within a study of graft-versus-host responses after intestinal transplantation. Comments on this clone: Its antigen is unknown.

The CDR3 consists of 15 residues. Per the germline V gene, CDR1 is SNHLY and CDR2 is FYNNEI. With 7 bases removed from V and 0 bases from J, the gap between germline ends came to 14 bases. Sequenced by immunoSEQ multiplex PCR; TCRdb stores in-frame clones only, minus some. The sample has about 120,000 clones, roughly 95% seen once. This receptor was identified in a human donor who received an intestinal transplant. The chain couples TRBV2 to TRBJ2-3, with D perhaps assigned TRBD1 or TRBD2 (5 bases each). Sequenced here: unstimulated CD8+ T cells sorted from spleen or lymph node cells, sampled before intestinal transplant. CDR3 DNA: TGTGCCAGCAAGGCCGGGGCACCAAGCACAGATACGCAGTATTTT. Amino acids: CASKAGAPSTDTQYF.